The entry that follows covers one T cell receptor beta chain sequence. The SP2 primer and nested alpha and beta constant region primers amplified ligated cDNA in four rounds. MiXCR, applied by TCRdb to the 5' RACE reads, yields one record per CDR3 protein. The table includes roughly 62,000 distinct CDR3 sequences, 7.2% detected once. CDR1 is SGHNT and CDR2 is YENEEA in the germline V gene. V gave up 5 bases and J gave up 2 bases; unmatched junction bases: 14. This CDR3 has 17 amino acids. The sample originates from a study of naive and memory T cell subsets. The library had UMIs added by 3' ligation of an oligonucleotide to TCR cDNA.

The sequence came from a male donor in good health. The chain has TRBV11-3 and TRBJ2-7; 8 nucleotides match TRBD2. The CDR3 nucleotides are TGTGCCAGCAGCCCGGGGGCGGGGGGCGATATCCCCTACGAGCAGTACTTC. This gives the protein CASSPGAGGDIPYEQYF.